This TCR beta chain was sequenced for a study of vaccination effects on CD4 cells after COVID-19. General study findings and limits: Marked clonal contraction of infection- and vaccine-induced clones was seen late after vaccination. Vaccine-induced clones in healthy vaccinees cross-reacted with common cold coronaviruses in only 1 of 255 cases.

The CDR3 runs 15 residues. V lost 1 base and J lost 7, with 11 bases in between. On this clone itself: Antigen specificity is unknown.

TCRdb keeps only in-frame clones here, not all; method: immunoSEQ multiplex PCR. The sample records tens of thousands of clones, roughly 80% being singletons. Antigen-specific CD4+ T cells were expanded (with viral peptide pools) by the ViraFEST assay ahead of sequencing. The authors isolated CD4+ T cells after 9 to 10 days of culture. Peptides at approximately 9.6 ug/ml and IL-2 at approximately 9.7 IU/ml were added to approximately 2 million PBMC per well. Each culture had half its medium swapped for IL-2 medium on days 3 and 7. The chain is built from TRBV6-7 and TRBJ1-6; a weak D match, TRBD1 (5 bases). TRBV6-7 is filed as an ORF, its function uncertain. Sequencing used CD4+ T cells from PBMCs cultured with HCoV-229E spike peptides, obtained before COVID-19 vaccination. The TCR sequence derives from a human donor who received a COVID-19 vaccine. CDR3 sequence (DNA): TGTGCCAGCAGTTACTGGGGGACGGGCAATTCACCCCTCCACTTT. Its protein is CASSYWGTGNSPLHF.